A single sample is the source of the 18 T cell receptor beta chains below, sequenced in a study of radiation and T cells in renal cell carcinoma. This table comes from immunoSEQ multiplex PCR, and its TCRdb copy is limited to in-frame clones, with some not included. This table holds about 130,000 clones, roughly 88% found once. The time point denotes: baseline pretreatment blood. Treatment given: 15 Gy SBRT to primary tumor, nephrectomy 4 weeks later. The starting material was blood, obtained from a patient whose treatment included radiotherapy and nephrectomy. The source is a woman aged 45-59 years with renal cell carcinoma.

This clone was observed a handful of times. The V gene is TRBV18, the J gene TRBJ1-4, with D uncertain. CDR1 KGHSH and CDR2 LQKENI come from the germline V gene. The ends were cut back, 5 bases at V and 0 bases at J, with 10 bases in the middle. The CDR3 totals 15 residues. The CDR3 sequence is CASSAQSTTNEKLFF. Here the CDR3 DNA reads TGTGCCAGCTCAGCCCAGAGTACAACTAATGAAAAACTGTTTTTT.

This chain links TRBV11-1 with TRBJ1-2; TRBD1 might be the D (6 bases). The CDR3 contains 12 residues. V lost 1 base to trimming and J lost 8 bases, with 8 bases between them. The germline V gene has CDR1 SGHAT and CDR2 FQDESV (reference sequence). The CDR3 protein is CASSLGTGGYTF. The CDR3 coding sequence is TGTGCCAGCAGCTTAGGCACAGGGGGCTACACCTTC.

This chain uses TRBV5-1 with TRBJ1-4, with a possible D match to TRBD1 (5 bases). Germline V gene data show CDR1 as SGHRS and CDR2 as YFSETQ. The CDR3 is made up of 17 amino acids. Trimming pared 0 bases from V and 2 bases from J, leaving 14 bases between. The CDR3 protein is CASSLGGGLGTNEKLFF. In DNA form, the CDR3 reads TGCGCCAGCAGCTTGGGCGGGGGACTTGGGACTAATGAAAAACTGTTTTTT.

With respect to this clone: This sample includes further DNA sequences coding for the same CDR3. The gene calls are TRBV9 and TRBJ2-3, with D uncertain. Germline V CDR1 and CDR2: SGDLS, YYNGEE. This CDR3 spans 12 amino acids. The V and J ends lost 2 bases and 6 bases respectively, with 7 bases between them. This chain's CDR3 is CASSVHSDTQYF. DNA for the CDR3: TGTGCCAGCAGCGTTCACTCGGATACGCAGTATTTT.

V gene TRBV7-2 combines with J gene TRBJ1-6; D not certain. Germline V CDR1 and CDR2: SGHTA, FQGNSA. Trimming pared 6 bases from V and 11 bases from J, leaving 14 bases between. The CDR3 sequence is 13 residues long. DNA for the CDR3: TGTGCCAGCAGACGGGAATTTGGGCCACCCCTCCACTTT. Translation: CASRREFGPPLHF.

The V call is TRBV5-6, the J call TRBJ1-1; D gene ambiguous. The CDR3 length is 13 residues. V lost 4 bases and J lost 11, with 18 bases in between. Germline V gene lookup returns CDR1 SGHDT and CDR2 YYEEEE. This CDR3 is CASSETGGWLAFF. DNA for the CDR3: TGTGCCAGCAGCGAGACCGGCGGATGGTTGGCTTTCTTT.

This sequence joins TRBV6-1 and TRBJ2-3; D call uncertain. Trimming stripped 2 bases from V and 2 bases from J, with 14 bases between. The CDR3 has 16 amino acids. The germline CDR1 and CDR2 sequences are MNHNS and SASEGT. The DNA for the CDR3 is TGTGCCAGCAGTGAATTTGGTACCAGAGACACAGATACGCAGTATTTT. Encoded protein: CASSEFGTRDTDTQYF.

The rearrangement links TRBV7-9 to TRBJ2-5; unclear D gene. V lost 1 base and J lost 0, with 6 bases in between. Germline V lookup: CDR1 SEHNR, CDR2 FQNEAQ (reference sequence). The CDR3 loop spans 14 amino acids. CDR3 DNA: TGTGCCAGCAGCTTAGACGTAGACCAAGAGACCCAGTACTTC. Protein product: CASSLDVDQETQYF.

This clone was found a few times. This sequence joins TRBV10-1 and TRBJ2-2; 9 nucleotides align to TRBD1. Germline CDR1 is WNHNN and CDR2 is SYGVQD (reference sequence). V was pared by 4 bases and J by 3 bases, with 3 bases of the junction left unmatched. The CDR3 runs 15 residues. The CDR3 protein is CASSVGDRDTGELFF. CDR3 nucleotides: TGCGCCAGCAGTGTTGGGGACAGGGACACCGGGGAGCTGTTTTTT.

The V and J genes are TRBV7-3 and TRBJ1-1; D remains ambiguous. The CDR3 consists of 13 residues. Looked up from germline, CDR1 is SGHTA and CDR2 is FQGTGA. V dropped 0 bases and J dropped 7 bases, with 9 bases sitting between them. The CDR3 DNA sequence: TGTGCCAGCAGCTTAACACCCCGGGGTGAAGCTTTCTTT. Protein sequence: CASSLTPRGEAFF. The full variable domain, rest sourced from reference TRBV7-3 and TRBJ1-1, is GAGVSQTPSNKVTEKGKYVELRCDPISGHTALYWYRQSLGQGPEFLIYFQGTGAADDSGLPNDRFFAVRPEGSVSTLKIQRTERGDSAVYLCASSLTPRGEAFFGQGTRLTVV.

The chain has TRBV6-1 and TRBJ1-6; no clear D. Trimming took 3 bases from V and 0 from J, leaving 6 bases between them. In germline, CDR1 is MNHNS, CDR2 SASEGT. The length of the CDR3 is 15 residues. The CDR3, as DNA: TGTGCCAGCAGTGAGGTAGCCTCCTATAATTCACCCCTCCACTTT. Amino acid sequence: CASSEVASYNSPLHF.

This clone was picked up one time. V gene TRBV7-9 combines with J gene TRBJ1-4; the D is unclear. The CDR3 consists of 14 residues. Trimming took 3 bases from V and 3 from J, leaving 8 bases between them. From germline, CDR1 is SEHNR and CDR2 FQNEAQ (reference sequence). This CDR3 reads CASSFSYANEKLFF. Here the CDR3 DNA reads TGTGCCAGCAGCTTCTCGTATGCTAATGAAAAACTGTTTTTT.

This clone was counted a few times. The V gene is TRBV5-1, the J gene TRBJ2-7, with 7 bases identical to TRBD1. The CDR3 is 15 residues long. Unmatched junction bases numbered 7, after V lost 4 bases and J lost 0 bases. CDR1 is SGHRS and CDR2 is YFSETQ in the germline V gene. The CDR3 DNA is TGCGCCAGCAGCCAACAGGGGTCTAGCTCCTACGAGCAGTACTTC. Protein: CASSQQGSSSYEQYF.

V gene TRBV18 combines with J gene TRBJ1-5; D is undetermined. In germline, CDR1 is KGHSH, CDR2 LQKENI. CDR3 length equals 16 residues. Trimming took off 3 bases at V and 0 bases at J, with 12 bases between the two ends. This chain's CDR3 is CASSPVQRDSNQPQHF. The DNA of the CDR3 is TGTGCCAGCTCACCGGTACAGCGAGATAGCAATCAGCCCCAGCATTTT.

The chain employs TRBV4-3 and TRBJ1-2; D not resolved. This CDR3 has 14 residues. V shed 0 bases and J shed 8 bases, with 13 bases lying between them. Germline V CDR1 and CDR2: LGHNA, YSLEER. The CDR3 loop is CASSQDTSRSGYTF. CDR3 nucleotide sequence: TGCGCCAGCAGCCAAGATACATCGAGGAGCGGCTACACCTTC.

This chain links TRBV5-1 with TRBJ1-1; D is undetermined. V dropped 1 base and J dropped 5 bases, with 12 bases sitting between them. This CDR3 spans 14 amino acids. The V gene's germline CDR1 is SGHRS and CDR2 YFSETQ. The CDR3: CASSLIGEGTEAFF. The DNA for the CDR3 is TGCGCCAGCAGCTTGATCGGGGAAGGAACTGAAGCTTTCTTT.

The genes are TRBV4-3 and TRBJ1-4; D is ambiguous. V was shortened by 0 bases and J by 8 bases, with 7 bases between the two germline ends. This CDR3 comprises 13 residues. Germline CDR1 and CDR2: LGHNA and YSLEER. CDR3 nucleotide sequence: TGCGCCAGCAGCCAAGATGGTGGAGAAAAACTGTTTTTT. This gives the protein CASSQDGGEKLFF.

This chain links TRBV7-9 with TRBJ1-3, with D hard to call. The CDR3 totals 11 residues. Germline V lookup: CDR1 SEHNR, CDR2 FQNEAQ (reference sequence). The germline V and J ends were trimmed by 5 bases and 7 bases, with 6 bases remaining between them. The DNA for the CDR3 is TGTGCCAGCAGCCTCATGAACACCATATATTTT. Translated, it gives CASSLMNTIYF.